This T cell receptor (beta chain) derives from a study of cytomegalovirus exposure and HLA in healthy donors. For the study at large: Researchers found that 81% of over 350 genotyped donors fell within the Caucasian-associated ancestry cluster.

This clone came up a few times. Its specificity is not known. Findings and caveats of the study: When analyzed later, the rates of TCR association showed variation by HLA locus, with DRB1 the most and HLA-C the fewest. Sequencing likely generated an artifact that appeared as a cluster of highly shared sequence variants.

PCR primers comprised 60 Vbeta and 13 Jbeta primers. The repertoire was sequenced with immunoSEQ multiplex PCR; TCRdb's copy has only in-frame clones and lacks some. The table records about 160,000 clones, roughly two thirds of them present only once. Healthy donors of bone marrow made up the group. The V and J ends lost 6 bases and 9 bases respectively, with 12 bases between them. Germline V gene sequence: CDR1 GTSNPN, CDR2 SVGIG (reference sequence). There are 11 residues in the CDR3. Input material: PBMCs. V is TRBV30 and J is TRBJ1-3, with a possible D match to TRBD1 (6 bases). This receptor was identified in a woman aged 25 to 39 in good health and CMV-seronegative. The CDR3 loop is CACQGKGTIYF. The CDR3 region has the DNA TGTGCCTGCCAGGGGAAGGGCACCATATATTTT. The full variable domain, with the rest looked up from reference TRBV30 and TRBJ1-3, is SQTIHQWPATLVQPVGSPLSLECTVEGTSNPNLYWYRQAAGRGLQLLFYSVGIGQISSEVPQNLSASRPQDRQFILSSKKLLLSDSGFYLCACQGKGTIYFGEGSWLTVV.